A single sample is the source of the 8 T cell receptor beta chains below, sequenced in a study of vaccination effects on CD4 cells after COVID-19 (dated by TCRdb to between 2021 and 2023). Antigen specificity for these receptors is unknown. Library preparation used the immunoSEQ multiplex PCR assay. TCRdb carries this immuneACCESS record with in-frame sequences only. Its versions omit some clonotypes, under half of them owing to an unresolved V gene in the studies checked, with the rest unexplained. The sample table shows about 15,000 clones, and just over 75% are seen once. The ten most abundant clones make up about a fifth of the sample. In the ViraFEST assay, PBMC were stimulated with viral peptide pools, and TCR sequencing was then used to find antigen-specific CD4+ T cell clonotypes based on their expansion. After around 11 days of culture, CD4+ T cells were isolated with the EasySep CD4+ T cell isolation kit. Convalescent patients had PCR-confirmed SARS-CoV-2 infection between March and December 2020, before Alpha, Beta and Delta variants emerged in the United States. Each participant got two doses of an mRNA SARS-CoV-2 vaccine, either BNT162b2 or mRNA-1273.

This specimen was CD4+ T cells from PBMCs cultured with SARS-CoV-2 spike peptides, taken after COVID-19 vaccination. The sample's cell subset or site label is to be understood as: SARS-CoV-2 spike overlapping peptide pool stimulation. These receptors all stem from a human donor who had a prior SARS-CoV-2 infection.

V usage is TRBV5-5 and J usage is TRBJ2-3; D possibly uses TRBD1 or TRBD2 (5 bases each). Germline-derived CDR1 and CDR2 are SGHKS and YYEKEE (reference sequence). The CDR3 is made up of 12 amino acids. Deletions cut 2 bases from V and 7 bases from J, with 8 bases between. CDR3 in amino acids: CASSFEGNTQYF. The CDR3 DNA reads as TGTGCCAGCAGCTTTGAGGGGAATACGCAGTATTTT.

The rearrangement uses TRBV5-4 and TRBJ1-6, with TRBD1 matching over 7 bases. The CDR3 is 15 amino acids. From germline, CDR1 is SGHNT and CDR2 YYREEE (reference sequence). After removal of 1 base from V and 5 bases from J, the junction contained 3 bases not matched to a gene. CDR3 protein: CASSLRGQNNSPLHF. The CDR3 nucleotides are TGTGCCAGCAGCTTGAGGGGACAGAATAATTCACCCCTCCACTTT.

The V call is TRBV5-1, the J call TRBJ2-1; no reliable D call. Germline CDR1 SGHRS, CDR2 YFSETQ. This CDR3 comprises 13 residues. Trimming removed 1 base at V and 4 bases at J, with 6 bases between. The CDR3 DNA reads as TGCGCCAGCAGCTTGAGTTCGTACAATGAGCAGTTCTTC. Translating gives CASSLSSYNEQFF.

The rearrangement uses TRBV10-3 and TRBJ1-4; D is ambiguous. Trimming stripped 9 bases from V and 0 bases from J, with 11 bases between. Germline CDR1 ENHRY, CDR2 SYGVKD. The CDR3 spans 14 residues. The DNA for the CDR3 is TGTGCCATTGGAGACGGCGCAACTAATGAAAAACTGTTTTTT. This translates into CAIGDGATNEKLFF.

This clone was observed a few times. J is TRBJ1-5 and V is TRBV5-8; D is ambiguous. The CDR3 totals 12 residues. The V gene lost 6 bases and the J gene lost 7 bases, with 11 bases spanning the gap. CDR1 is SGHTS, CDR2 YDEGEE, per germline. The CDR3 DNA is TGTGCCAGCAACCGTGATTTGCAGCCCCAGCATTTT. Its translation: CASNRDLQPQHF.

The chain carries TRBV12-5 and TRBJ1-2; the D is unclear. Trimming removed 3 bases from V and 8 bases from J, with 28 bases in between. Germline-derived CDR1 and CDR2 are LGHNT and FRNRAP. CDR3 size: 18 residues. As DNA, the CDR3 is TGTGCTAGTGGTTTTGAGGCCAACTCCCGGGTAGCCTCGTGGGGCTACACCTTC. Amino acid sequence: CASGFEANSRVASWGYTF. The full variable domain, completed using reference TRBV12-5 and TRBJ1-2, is DARVTQTPRHKVTEMGQEVTMRCQPILGHNTVFWYRQTMMQGLELLAYFRNRAPLDDSGMPKDRFSAEMPDATLATLKIQPSEPRDSAVYFCASGFEANSRVASWGYTFGSGTRLTVV.

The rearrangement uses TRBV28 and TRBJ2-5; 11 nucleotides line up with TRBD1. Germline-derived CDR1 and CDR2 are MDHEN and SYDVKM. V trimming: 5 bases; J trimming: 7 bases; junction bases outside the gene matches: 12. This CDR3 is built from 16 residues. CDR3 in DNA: TGTGCCAGCAGTCTCTCGGACAGGGGGCGGGATCGGACCCAGTACTTC. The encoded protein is CASSLSDRGRDRTQYF. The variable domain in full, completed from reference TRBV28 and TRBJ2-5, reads DVKVTQSSRYLVKRTGEKVFLECVQDMDHENMFWYRQDPGLGLRLIYFSYDVKMKEKGDIPEGYSVSREKKERFSLILESASTNQTSMYLCASSLSDRGRDRTQYFGPGTRLLVL.

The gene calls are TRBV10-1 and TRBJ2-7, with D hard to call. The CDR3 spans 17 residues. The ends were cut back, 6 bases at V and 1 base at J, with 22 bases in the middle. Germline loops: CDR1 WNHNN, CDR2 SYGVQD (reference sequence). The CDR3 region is CASSRKTMQESSYEQYF. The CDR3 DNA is TGCGCCAGCAGCAGAAAAACAATGCAGGAGTCTTCCTACGAGCAGTACTTC.